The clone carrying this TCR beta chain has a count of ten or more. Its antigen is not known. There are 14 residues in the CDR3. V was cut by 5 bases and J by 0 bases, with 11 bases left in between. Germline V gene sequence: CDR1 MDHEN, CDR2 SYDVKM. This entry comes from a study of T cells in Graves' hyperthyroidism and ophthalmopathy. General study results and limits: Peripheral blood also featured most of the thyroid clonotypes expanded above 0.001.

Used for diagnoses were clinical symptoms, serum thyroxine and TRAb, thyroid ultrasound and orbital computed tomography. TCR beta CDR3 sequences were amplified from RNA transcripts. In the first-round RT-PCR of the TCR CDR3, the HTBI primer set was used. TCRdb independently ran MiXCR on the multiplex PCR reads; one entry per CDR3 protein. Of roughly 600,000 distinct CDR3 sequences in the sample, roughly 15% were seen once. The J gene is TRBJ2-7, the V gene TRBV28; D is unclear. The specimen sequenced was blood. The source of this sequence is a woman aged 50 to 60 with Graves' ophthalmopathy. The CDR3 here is CASSVASISYEQYF. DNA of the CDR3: TGTGCCAGCAGTGTGGCTTCGATCTCCTACGAGCAGTACTTC.